These T cell receptor beta chains were read from a single sample in a study of monozygotic twins with inflammatory bowel disease. TCRdb reworked the 5' RACE reads into one entry per CDR3 protein, no DNA. Its listing shows some 130,000 distinct CDR3 sequences. What was sequenced was blood. These receptors all stem from a human donor with ulcerative colitis or Crohn's disease, or a healthy co-twin of an affected twin (not recorded which). Both conserved end residues are part of each CDR3.

v_call,j_call,cdr3_aa
TRBV3-1,TRBJ2-7,CTSSPSGVIYEQYF
TRBV20-1,TRBJ2-1,CSARGQVSSYNEQFF
TRBV24-1,TRBJ1-6,CATSDLRDRQYNSPLHF
TRBV4-1,TRBJ1-6,CASSQDSSPLHF
TRBV24-1,TRBJ2-3,CATSGPGLVSADTQYF
TRBV4-3,TRBJ2-2,CASSQDPTGSTGELFF
TRBV14,TRBJ2-7,CASSQELGYEQYF
TRBV19,TRBJ1-5,CASNAEDRGNQPQHF
TRBV21-1,TRBJ2-1,CASSKLQPSGSSYNEQFF
TRBV12-3/TRBV12-4,TRBJ1-1,CASSYTRTGSNTEAFF
TRBV7-3,TRBJ2-5,CASSFLGPQETQYF
TRBV18,TRBJ2-5,CASSPSTGTRKTQYF
TRBV5-4,TRBJ2-7,CASSYRGRYEQYF
TRBV24-1,TRBJ1-1,CATRDSMNTEAFF
TRBV15,TRBJ2-5,CATSRVGTGEYF
TRBV19,TRBJ2-5,CASSMTAGVVETQYF
TRBV10-3,TRBJ1-5,CAISEAKKNQPQHF
TRBV18,TRBJ1-3,CASSPETGPGNTIYF
TRBV4-3,TRBJ2-1,CASSQEHYNEQFF
TRBV27,TRBJ2-7,CASSLVGRGQSYEQYF
TRBV6-2/TRBV6-3,TRBJ1-1,CASSSQGSGTEAFF
TRBV15,TRBJ2-3,CATSRDRAGAQYF
TRBV2,TRBJ2-1,CASRGGPSYNEQFF
TRBV24-1,TRBJ2-1,CATSAPWGAHNEQFF
TRBV7-9,TRBJ2-1,CASSFAQGIYNEQFF
TRBV19,TRBJ2-1,CASSEGGAPGNEQFF
TRBV7-6,TRBJ1-4,CASSFQGHEKLFF
TRBV28,TRBJ2-2,CASSLEDRGNTGELFF
TRBV11-2,TRBJ2-5,CASSSWTSGRGGPLKETQYF
TRBV12-3/TRBV12-4,TRBJ1-3,CASSPPGSTSGNTIYF
TRBV5-1,TRBJ2-7,CASSLGGQGMYEQYF
TRBV20-1,TRBJ2-3,CSATKRGPSGTDTQYF
TRBV19,TRBJ1-5,CASSIGQGDNQPQHF
TRBV11-2,TRBJ2-3,CASSGRPLASSGRASTDTQYF
TRBV19,TRBJ2-3,CASSIWTGGSDTQYF
TRBV5-1,TRBJ2-3,CASSLVTGTDTQYF
TRBV10-3,TRBJ1-2,CAISLEQANYGYTF
TRBV25-1,TRBJ1-3,CASRGGTFPSGNTIYF
TRBV5-1,TRBJ2-1,CASSLGVGNEQFF
TRBV9,TRBJ2-3,CASSVGPGAGWSTDTQYF
TRBV12-3/TRBV12-4,TRBJ2-2,CASTKLAIANTGELFF
TRBV28,TRBJ2-5,CASSFGFGSGGVMRGRVIQYF
TRBV11-3,TRBJ2-1,CASSYTAGGMYNEQFF
TRBV20-1,TRBJ2-1,CSARPPLGLNYNEQFF
TRBV3-1,TRBJ2-1,CASSQDGSGRGNEQFF
TRBV6-2/TRBV6-3,TRBJ2-7,CASSSRIYEQYF
TRBV5-1,TRBJ2-3,CASSLVQGPDTQYF
TRBV9,TRBJ2-3,CASSVVEGRPPDTQYF
TRBV7-2,TRBJ2-1,CASSMGAGAGNEQFF
TRBV19,TRBJ2-6,CASSLGQGANVLTF
TRBV4-2,TRBJ1-5,CASSQEGRHNQPQHF
TRBV7-6,TRBJ2-7,CASSRTSGGSYEQYF